This TCR beta chain was sequenced in a study of blood T cell repertoires in COVID-19. CDR1 is MDHEN and CDR2 is SYDVKM in the germline V gene. The CDR3 totals 14 residues. The V gene lost 10 bases and the J gene lost 0 bases, with 15 bases spanning the gap. Some clones are missing from TCRdb's copy, which holds only in-frame ones; the method was immunoSEQ multiplex PCR. The sample has 150,000 to 200,000 clones; around 80% are singletons. The sequence was collected from a woman aged 50 to 65 who had recovered from COVID-19. Sequences were obtained from PBMCs or T cells enriched from blood (not recorded which). The V gene is TRBV28, the J gene TRBJ1-1; a weak D match, TRBD1 (6 bases). CDR3 in DNA: TGTGCCACCCGAAGGGACACCATGAACACTGAAGCTTTCTTT. Its translation: CATRRDTMNTEAFF.